The next 28 T cell receptor beta chains were all read from a single sample in a study of shared clonotypes between healthy human individuals. The naive CD8 population came from CD45RO-negative cells selected for CCR7, without terminally differentiated effector memory CD45RA+ cells. Only in-frame clones appear in the TCRdb table, and some are missing; sequencing was by immunoSEQ multiplex PCR. The table lists around 2.1 million clones, about 93% of them singletons. Sequenced input: naive CD8+ T cells from PBMCs. The source of these receptors is a man aged 18 to 30 in good health. Some clones in this sample may be carry-over from other donors' samples.

The V call is TRBV19, the J call TRBJ2-3, with unresolved D. The CDR3 runs 13 residues. V dropped 7 bases and J dropped 5 bases, with 13 bases sitting between them. Germline V gene lookup returns CDR1 LNHDA and CDR2 SQIVND (reference sequence). As DNA, the CDR3 is TGTGCCAGTACCCCTGACCGGTTAGATACGCAGTATTTT. Its protein is CASTPDRLDTQYF.

J is TRBJ2-1 and V is TRBV19; D is possibly TRBD2 (6 bases). This CDR3 has 15 residues. Per germline, CDR1 LNHDA and CDR2 SQIVND (reference sequence). The V end lost 9 bases, the J end lost 3 bases, and 18 bases lay between the germline ends. The CDR3 bases are TGTGCCAGCTCCCTTGGGGGAGGCCGCTACAATGAGCAGTTCTTC. Translating it yields CASSLGGGRYNEQFF.

The chain employs TRBV27 and TRBJ2-3; D possibly corresponds to TRBD1 (5 bases). This CDR3 region has 15 residues. Germline values: CDR1 MNHEY, CDR2 SMNVEV (reference sequence). V shed 6 bases and J shed 2 bases, with 15 bases lying between them. The DNA of the CDR3 is TGTGCCAGCAGAAGTCCCAGCAGGGCCACAGATACGCAGTATTTT. Its protein product is CASRSPSRATDTQYF.

The chain uses TRBV11-2 and TRBJ2-1; D not certain. The V and J ends lost 0 bases and 3 bases respectively, with 9 bases between them. The CDR3 length is 15 residues. Germline CDR1 reads SGHAT; CDR2 reads FQNNGV. CDR3 in DNA: TGTGCCAGCAGCTTAGAATGGACCTTCTACAATGAGCAGTTCTTC. The encoded protein is CASSLEWTFYNEQFF.

This clone occurred once. This rearrangement joins TRBV19 to TRBJ2-7, with a weak D call TRBD2 (6 bases). Looked up from germline, CDR1 is LNHDA and CDR2 is SQIVND (reference sequence). There are 13 residues in the CDR3. Trimming removed 10 bases from V and 6 bases from J, with 19 bases in between. This chain's CDR3 is CATEDYNSGEQYF. For the CDR3, the DNA is TGTGCCACCGAGGACTACAATTCCGGCGAGCAGTACTTC.

The genes are TRBV28 and TRBJ2-3; TRBD2 matches 7 bases. Germline CDR1 reads MDHEN; CDR2 reads SYDVKM. Unmatched junction bases numbered 8, after V lost 1 base and J lost 1 base. The CDR3 extends over 17 amino acids. CDR3 coding DNA: TGTGCCAGCAGTTTATTGGGAGGGGCCCTCGGCACAGATACGCAGTATTTT. The encoded protein is CASSLLGGALGTDTQYF.

The rearrangement uses TRBV27 and TRBJ1-2, with D possibly TRBD1 on 6 matching bases. Trimming removed 8 bases from V and 5 bases from J, with 9 bases in between. The CDR3 length is 11 residues. Per the germline V gene, CDR1 is MNHEY and CDR2 is SMNVEV (reference sequence). CDR3 residues: CASGTRYGYTF. DNA of the CDR3: TGTGCCAGCGGGACACGTTATGGCTACACCTTC.

The chain uses TRBV6-5 and TRBJ1-5; TRBD1 agrees at 9 bases. Germline V CDR1 and CDR2: MNHEY, SVGAGI. Trimming removed 6 bases from V and 5 bases from J; junction bases left unmatched: 8. The CDR3 covers 15 residues. CDR3 sequence reads: CASSPDRGVDQPQHF. Here the CDR3 DNA reads TGTGCCAGCAGCCCCGACAGGGGGGTAGATCAGCCCCAGCATTTT.

The J gene is TRBJ2-5, the V gene TRBV29-1; a possible D gene is TRBD1 (5 bases). V was trimmed by 5 bases and J by 3 bases, leaving 10 bases between them. Germline-derived CDR1 and CDR2 are SQVTM and ANQGSEA. CDR3 length: 12 residues. The CDR3 nucleotides are TGCAGCGTTATAGACAGCAAAGAGACCCAGTACTTC. The encoded protein is CSVIDSKETQYF. Full variable domain (rest looked up from reference TRBV29-1 and TRBJ2-5): SAVISQKPSRDICQRGTSLTIQCQVDSQVTMMFWYRQQPGQSLTLIATANQGSEATYESGFVIDKFPISRPNLTFSTLTVSNMSPEDSSIYLCSVIDSKETQYFGPGTRLLVL.

This rearrangement joins TRBV15 to TRBJ2-7, with TRBD2 matching 7 bases. Germline V gene sequence: CDR1 LNHNV, CDR2 YYDKDF (reference sequence). The CDR3 sequence is 13 residues long. Germline trimming cut 5 bases from V and 6 bases from J; bases unmatched to any gene: 7. CDR3 sequence reads: CATSAGLRGEQYF. As DNA, the CDR3 is TGTGCCACCAGCGCGGGACTACGGGGCGAGCAGTACTTC.

The chain employs TRBV28 and TRBJ1-4, with D possibly being TRBD1 (5 bases). Trimming left V 4 bases short and J 8 bases short, with 17 bases between. This CDR3 comprises 15 residues. CDR1 is MDHEN, CDR2 SYDVKM, per germline. The CDR3 DNA reads as TGTGCCAGCAGTTCCTCCGCCGGTTGGGGGGAAAAACTGTTTTTT. The encoded protein is CASSSSAGWGEKLFF.

The chain uses TRBV28 and TRBJ1-2; D is possibly TRBD1 (6 bases). CDR3 size: 13 residues. V gave up 5 bases and J gave up 10 bases, with 17 bases separating them. Germline values: CDR1 MDHEN, CDR2 SYDVKM. CDR3 region: CASSDYREVDYTF. DNA of the CDR3: TGTGCCAGCAGTGATTACAGGGAAGTTGACTACACCTTC.

The J gene is TRBJ1-1, the V gene TRBV11-2; unclear D gene. Trimming took 1 base from V and 1 from J, leaving 10 bases between them. Germline V CDR1 and CDR2: SGHAT, FQNNGV. The CDR3 is 15 residues long. For the CDR3, the DNA is TGTGCCAGCAGCTTAGGCTGGGTTGCGAACACTGAAGCTTTCTTT. Its translation: CASSLGWVANTEAFF.

V gene TRBV4-1 combines with J gene TRBJ2-2; D gene unclear. From germline, CDR1 is MGHRA and CDR2 YSYEKL. The CDR3 loop spans 14 amino acids. The ends were cut back, 3 bases at V and 4 bases at J, with 9 bases in the middle. The CDR3 nucleotides read TGCGCCAGCAGCCACGCGCCGGGCACCGGGGAGCTGTTTTTT. Its protein product is CASSHAPGTGELFF.

The V call is TRBV28, the J call TRBJ2-7, with D unresolved. Germline-derived CDR1 and CDR2 are MDHEN and SYDVKM. The CDR3 contains 14 residues. Trimming stripped 7 bases from V and 1 base from J, with 14 bases between. CDR3 coding DNA: TGTGCCAGCACCGCCGGTGGGGAATCCTACGAGCAGTACTTC. It codes for CASTAGGESYEQYF.

The V and J genes are TRBV11-2 and TRBJ2-1; 11 bases are shared with TRBD1. V was pared by 4 bases and J by 2 bases, with 1 base of the junction left unmatched. The length of the CDR3 is 15 residues. Per germline, CDR1 SGHAT and CDR2 FQNNGV. The CDR3 loop reads CASSSGQGAYNEQFF. In DNA form, the CDR3 reads TGTGCCAGCAGCTCGGGACAGGGGGCCTACAATGAGCAGTTCTTC.

This clone has more than one count but fewer than ten. The V gene is TRBV9, the J gene TRBJ1-1; perhaps TRBD1 as D (6 bases). With 0 bases removed from V and 6 bases from J, the gap between germline ends came to 15 bases. Per germline, CDR1 SGDLS and CDR2 YYNGEE. The CDR3 is 15 amino acids. CDR3: CASSVVGGGSAEAFF. DNA for the CDR3: TGTGCCAGCAGCGTAGTTGGAGGGGGATCCGCTGAAGCTTTCTTT.

This chain uses TRBV4-3 with TRBJ1-1; 7 nucleotides agree with TRBD1. Trimming at V came to 0 bases and at J to 7 bases, leaving 5 bases not matched to a gene. In germline, CDR1 is LGHNA, CDR2 YSLEER. CDR3 length equals 14 residues. This CDR3 is CASSQDGQAGEAFF. CDR3 nucleotides: TGCGCCAGCAGCCAAGATGGACAGGCGGGTGAAGCTTTCTTT.

J is TRBJ2-4 and V is TRBV28, with D perhaps TRBD2 (7 bases). Trimming pared 2 bases from V and 2 bases from J, leaving 22 bases between. The CDR3 is 19 residues long. The germline V gene has CDR1 MDHEN and CDR2 SYDVKM. CDR3 residues: CASSLRGGRVRSPKNIQYF. The CDR3 DNA follows: TGTGCCAGCAGTTTAAGGGGGGGTAGAGTGAGGTCCCCCAAAAACATTCAGTACTTC.

The genes are TRBV9 and TRBJ2-7; weak D call: TRBD2 (7 bases). Trimming took 4 bases from V and 0 from J, leaving 17 bases between them. Germline CDR1 reads SGDLS; CDR2 reads YYNGEE. There are 16 residues in the CDR3. The CDR3 nucleotides are TGTGCCAGCAGCCCCGGGGGGCAGCGCCACTCCTACGAGCAGTACTTC. It is translated as CASSPGGQRHSYEQYF.

As DNA, the CDR3 is TGTGCCAGCAGCTTAGCGCTAACACCGGGAGGGATCGAGCAGTACTTC. Amino acid sequence: CASSLALTPGGIEQYF. V and J are TRBV7-2 and TRBJ2-7; 8 positions match TRBD2. The CDR3 totals 16 residues. After removal of 0 bases from V and 6 bases from J, the junction contained 10 bases not matched to a gene. Germline CDR1 reads SGHTA; CDR2 reads FQGNSA.

The CDR3 nucleotides read TGTGCCAGCAGCTCGAACCGGGACAGGGTGTACAATGAGCAGTTCTTC. It encodes CASSSNRDRVYNEQFF. V and J are TRBV7-9 and TRBJ2-1; 9 positions agree with TRBD1. With V trimmed by 4 bases and J by 4 bases, 8 bases remained unmatched. The CDR3 is 16 amino acids. The germline gives CDR1 SEHNR, CDR2 FQNEAQ (reference sequence).

V is TRBV27 and J is TRBJ1-2; D is undetermined. This CDR3 region has 12 residues. Trimming stripped 6 bases from V and 7 bases from J, with 12 bases between. Germline V gives CDR1 MNHEY, CDR2 SMNVEV (reference sequence). In DNA, the CDR3 is TGTGCCAGCAGGGGCGTTAGTTCTGGCTACACCTTC. This sequence encodes CASRGVSSGYTF.

This clone was picked up one time. V and J are TRBV2 and TRBJ2-1, with 7 bases that match TRBD1. From germline, CDR1 is SNHLY and CDR2 FYNNEI. This CDR3 spans 16 amino acids. The J segment lost 3 bases and the V segment lost 5 bases, leaving 10 bases of the junction unmatched. CDR3 sequence: CASSPYRQGVYNEQFF. CDR3 in DNA: TGTGCCAGCAGTCCCTACCGACAGGGTGTCTACAATGAGCAGTTCTTC.

The chain links TRBV7-9 to TRBJ1-5; D unclear. CDR1 is SEHNR and CDR2 is FQNEAQ in the germline V gene (reference sequence). This CDR3 contains 12 residues. V lost 5 bases and J 7 bases, leaving 9 bases between the germline ends. CDR3 in DNA: TGTGCCAGCAGCGGCCAGGACCAGCCCCAGCATTTT. This gives the protein CASSGQDQPQHF.

The rearrangement joins TRBV28 to TRBJ2-7, with D perhaps matching TRBD1 or TRBD2 (6 bases each). V was cut by 7 bases and J by 1 base, with 14 bases left in between. CDR1 and CDR2 (germline): MDHEN, SYDVKM. The CDR3 runs to 14 residues. The DNA of the CDR3 is TGTGCCAGCATCCCTAGGGGGGTTTCCTACGAGCAGTACTTC. It is translated as CASIPRGVSYEQYF.

V gene TRBV27 combines with J gene TRBJ2-1; perhaps TRBD2 as D (6 bases). Trimming took off 7 bases at V and 0 bases at J, with 13 bases between the two ends. Germline CDR1 and CDR2: MNHEY and SMNVEV (reference sequence). The length of the CDR3 is 15 residues. The CDR3 loop is CASIPGLSSYNEQFF. Written as DNA, the CDR3 is TGTGCCAGCATCCCGGGACTGAGCTCCTACAATGAGCAGTTCTTC.

The V call is TRBV4-2, the J call TRBJ1-1; tentatively, D is TRBD1 (5 bases). V lost 2 bases to trimming and J lost 1 base, with 14 bases between them. The germline gives CDR1 LGHNA, CDR2 YNFKEQ. The CDR3 consists of 16 residues. This chain's CDR3 is CASSQLSPTANTEAFF. DNA of the CDR3: TGTGCCAGCAGCCAATTATCCCCGACAGCGAACACTGAAGCTTTCTTT.